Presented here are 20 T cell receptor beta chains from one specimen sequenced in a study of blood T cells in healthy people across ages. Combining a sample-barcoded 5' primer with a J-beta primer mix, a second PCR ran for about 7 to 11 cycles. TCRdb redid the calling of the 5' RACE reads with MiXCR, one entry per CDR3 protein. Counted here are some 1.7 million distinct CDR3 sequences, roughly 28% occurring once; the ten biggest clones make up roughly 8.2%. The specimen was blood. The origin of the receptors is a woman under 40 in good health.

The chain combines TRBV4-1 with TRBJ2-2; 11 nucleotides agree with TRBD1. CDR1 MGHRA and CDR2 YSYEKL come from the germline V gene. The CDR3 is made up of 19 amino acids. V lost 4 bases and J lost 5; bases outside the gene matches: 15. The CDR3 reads CASSRKMVGQGVWTGELFF. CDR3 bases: TGCGCCAGCAGCCGCAAAATGGTGGGACAGGGGGTCTGGACCGGGGAGCTGTTTTTT.

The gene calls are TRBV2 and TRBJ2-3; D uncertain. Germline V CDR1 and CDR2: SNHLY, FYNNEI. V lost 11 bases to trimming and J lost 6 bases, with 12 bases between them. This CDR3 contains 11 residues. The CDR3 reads CACKAEDTQYF. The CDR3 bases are TGTGCCTGCAAGGCTGAGGATACGCAGTATTTT.

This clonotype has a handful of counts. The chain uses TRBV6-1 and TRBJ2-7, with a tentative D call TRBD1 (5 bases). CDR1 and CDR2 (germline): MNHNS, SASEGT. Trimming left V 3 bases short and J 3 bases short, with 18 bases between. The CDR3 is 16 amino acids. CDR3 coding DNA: TGTGCCAGCAGTGATCCCACAGGCTTCGTTTTCTACGAGCAGTACTTC. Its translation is CASSDPTGFVFYEQYF.

CDR3 loop: CASRDRDRGPSEQYF. The CDR3 nucleotides are TGCGCCAGCAGGGATCGGGACAGGGGGCCATCCGAGCAGTACTTC. The V gene is TRBV10-1, the J gene TRBJ2-4, with 12 positions matching TRBD1. The J call may be wrong; the DNA end is better matched by TRBJ2-7. Germline CDR1 WNHNN, CDR2 SYGVQD (reference sequence). The CDR3 covers 15 residues.

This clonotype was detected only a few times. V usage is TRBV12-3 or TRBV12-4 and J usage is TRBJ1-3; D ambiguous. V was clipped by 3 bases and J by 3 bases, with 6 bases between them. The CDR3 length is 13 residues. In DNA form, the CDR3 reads TGTGCCAGCAGTTTCGCCTATGGAAACACCATATATTTT. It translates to CASSFAYGNTIYF.

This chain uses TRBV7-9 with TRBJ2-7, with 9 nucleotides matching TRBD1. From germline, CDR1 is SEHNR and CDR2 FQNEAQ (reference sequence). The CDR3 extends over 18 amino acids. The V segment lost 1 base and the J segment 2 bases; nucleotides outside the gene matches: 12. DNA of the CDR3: TGTGCCAGCAGCTTAGATGCCCAAGGGGGGACAGGGCCCTACGAGCAGTACTTC. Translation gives CASSLDAQGGTGPYEQYF.

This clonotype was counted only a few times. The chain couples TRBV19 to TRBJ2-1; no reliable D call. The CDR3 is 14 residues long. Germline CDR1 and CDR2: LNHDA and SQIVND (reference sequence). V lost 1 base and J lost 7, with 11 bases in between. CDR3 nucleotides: TGTGCCAGTAGTATAGGGCCCTATGGGAATGAGCAGTTCTTC. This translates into CASSIGPYGNEQFF.

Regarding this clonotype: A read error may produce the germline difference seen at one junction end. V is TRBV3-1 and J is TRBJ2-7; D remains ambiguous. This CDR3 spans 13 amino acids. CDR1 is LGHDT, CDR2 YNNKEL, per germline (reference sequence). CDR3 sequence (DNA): TGTGTCAGCAGCCAGTTCATAACCTACGAGCAGTACTTC. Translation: CVSSQFITYEQYF.

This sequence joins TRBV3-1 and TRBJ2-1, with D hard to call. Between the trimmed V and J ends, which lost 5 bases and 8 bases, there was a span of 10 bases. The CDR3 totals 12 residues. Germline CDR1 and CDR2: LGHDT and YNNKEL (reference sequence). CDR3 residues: CASSWSRDEQFF. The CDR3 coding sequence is TGTGCCAGCAGCTGGAGTAGGGATGAGCAGTTCTTC.

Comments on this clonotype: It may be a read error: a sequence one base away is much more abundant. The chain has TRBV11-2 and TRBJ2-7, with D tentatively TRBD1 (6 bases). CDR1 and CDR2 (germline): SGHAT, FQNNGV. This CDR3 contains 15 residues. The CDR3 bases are TGTGTCAGCAGCCGTGGTTCAGGGGACCCCTACGAGCAGTACTTC. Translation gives CVSSRGSGDPYEQYF.

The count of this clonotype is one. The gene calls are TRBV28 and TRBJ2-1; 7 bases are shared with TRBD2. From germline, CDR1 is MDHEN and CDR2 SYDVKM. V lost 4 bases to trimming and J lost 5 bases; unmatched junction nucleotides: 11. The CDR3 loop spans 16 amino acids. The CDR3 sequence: CASSSQSGTIHNEQFF. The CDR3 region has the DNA TGTGCCAGCAGTTCTCAATCCGGGACTATCCACAATGAGCAGTTCTTC.

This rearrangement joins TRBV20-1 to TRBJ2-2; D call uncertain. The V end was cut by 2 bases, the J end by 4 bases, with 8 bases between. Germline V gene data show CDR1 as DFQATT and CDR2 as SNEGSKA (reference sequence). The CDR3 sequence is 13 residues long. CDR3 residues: CSARSGFTGELFF. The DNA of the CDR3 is TGCAGTGCTAGATCGGGTTTCACCGGGGAGCTGTTTTTT.

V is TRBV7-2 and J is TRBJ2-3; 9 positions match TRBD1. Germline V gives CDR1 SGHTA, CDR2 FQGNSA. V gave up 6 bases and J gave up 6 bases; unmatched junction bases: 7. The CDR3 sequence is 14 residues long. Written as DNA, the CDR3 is TGTGCCAGCAGACACAGGGGGCGTTCGGATACGCAGTATTTT. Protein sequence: CASRHRGRSDTQYF.

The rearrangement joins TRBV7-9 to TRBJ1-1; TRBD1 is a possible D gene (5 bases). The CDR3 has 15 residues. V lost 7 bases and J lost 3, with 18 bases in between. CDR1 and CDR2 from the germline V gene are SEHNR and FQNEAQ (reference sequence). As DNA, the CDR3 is TGTGCCAGCAACAATGGGGGAACGGGGGACACTGAAGCTTTCTTT. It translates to CASNNGGTGDTEAFF.

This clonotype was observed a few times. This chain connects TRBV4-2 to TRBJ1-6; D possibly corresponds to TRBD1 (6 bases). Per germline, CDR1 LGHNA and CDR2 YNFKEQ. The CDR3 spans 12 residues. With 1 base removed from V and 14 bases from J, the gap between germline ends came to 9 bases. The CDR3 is CASSQAGETLHF. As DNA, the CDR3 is TGTGCCAGCAGCCAAGCAGGGGAAACCCTCCACTTT.

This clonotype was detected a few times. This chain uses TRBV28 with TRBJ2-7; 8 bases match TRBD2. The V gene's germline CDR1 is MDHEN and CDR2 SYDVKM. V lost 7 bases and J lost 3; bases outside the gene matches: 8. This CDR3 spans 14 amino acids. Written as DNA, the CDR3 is TGTGCCAGCACGGGGGGGGGCCCCAGCTACGAGCAGTACTTC. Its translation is CASTGGGPSYEQYF. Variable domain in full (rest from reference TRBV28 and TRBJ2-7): DVKVTQSSRYLVKRTGEKVFLECVQDMDHENMFWYRQDPGLGLRLIYFSYDVKMKEKGDIPEGYSVSREKKERFSLILESASTNQTSMYLCASTGGGPSYEQYFGPGTRLTVT.

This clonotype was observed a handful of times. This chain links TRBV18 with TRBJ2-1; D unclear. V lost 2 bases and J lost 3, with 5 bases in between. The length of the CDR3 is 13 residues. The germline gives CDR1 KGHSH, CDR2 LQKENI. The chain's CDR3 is CASSPGDYNEQFF. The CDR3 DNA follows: TGTGCCAGCTCACCAGGAGACTACAATGAGCAGTTCTTC.

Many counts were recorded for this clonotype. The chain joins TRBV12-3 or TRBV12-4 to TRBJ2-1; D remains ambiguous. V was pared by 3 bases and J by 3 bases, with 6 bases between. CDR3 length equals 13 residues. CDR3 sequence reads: CASSFNSYNEQFF. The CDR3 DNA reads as TGTGCCAGCAGTTTTAACAGCTACAATGAGCAGTTCTTC.

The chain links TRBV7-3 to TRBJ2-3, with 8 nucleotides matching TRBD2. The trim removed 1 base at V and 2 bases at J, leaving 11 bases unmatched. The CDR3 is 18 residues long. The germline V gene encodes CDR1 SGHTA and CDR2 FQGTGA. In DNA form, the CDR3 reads TGTGCCAGCAGCTTAAACCCGTCTGGGCGGGGGGACACAGATACGCAGTATTTT. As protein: CASSLNPSGRGDTDTQYF.

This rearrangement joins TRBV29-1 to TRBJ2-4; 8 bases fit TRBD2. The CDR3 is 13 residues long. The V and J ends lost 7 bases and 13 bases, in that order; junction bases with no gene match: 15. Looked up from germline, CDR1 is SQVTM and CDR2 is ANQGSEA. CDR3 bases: TGCAGCGCGACTAGCGCGCGCTATGAGGGGCAGTACTTC. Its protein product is CSATSARYEGQYF.